This T cell receptor beta chain was retrieved from a study of T cells in tuberculosis. Overall study: Sequenced TCRs come from CD1B-GMM tetramer-binding T cells.

CDR1 and CDR2 (germline): SGHVS, FNYEAQ. With 5 bases clipped from V and 1 base from J, the junction kept 9 bases outside the gene matches. The CDR3 extends over 18 amino acids. After thawing and overnight rest, PBMC were stained with GMM-loaded CD1B tetramer, viability dye and anti-CD3 for sorting. The lipid loaded on the CD1B tetramers was C32 glucose monomycolate from Rhodococcus equi. Before cryopreservation, the sorted PBMC lost their CD14-expressing monocytes. No alpha-beta pairing information exists for these sequences. Some clones are missing from TCRdb's copy, which holds only in-frame ones; the method was immunoSEQ multiplex PCR. Of roughly 61,000 clones in the sample, over 75% were seen once. Study-level findings and limits: Low-affinity CD1B-GMM tetramer-binding T cells may have been missed.

This clonotype was obtained from an adult woman with latent tuberculosis. This chain joins TRBV7-6 and TRBJ2-3; TRBD2 agrees at 13 bases. The specimen sequenced was CD1b-GMM tetramer-negative cells sorted from PBMCs. The CDR3 DNA is TGTGCCAGCAGCGCACTAGCGGGAGGGCCGGGAGGCACAGATACGCAGTATTTT. Its translation is CASSALAGGPGGTDTQYF. Full variable domain (remainder filled in from reference TRBV7-6 and TRBJ2-3): GAGVSQSPRYKVTKRGQDVALRCDPISGHVSLYWYRQALGQGPEFLTYFNYEAQQDKSGLPNDRFSAERPEGSISTLTIQRTEQRDSAMYRCASSALAGGPGGTDTQYFGPGTRLTVL.